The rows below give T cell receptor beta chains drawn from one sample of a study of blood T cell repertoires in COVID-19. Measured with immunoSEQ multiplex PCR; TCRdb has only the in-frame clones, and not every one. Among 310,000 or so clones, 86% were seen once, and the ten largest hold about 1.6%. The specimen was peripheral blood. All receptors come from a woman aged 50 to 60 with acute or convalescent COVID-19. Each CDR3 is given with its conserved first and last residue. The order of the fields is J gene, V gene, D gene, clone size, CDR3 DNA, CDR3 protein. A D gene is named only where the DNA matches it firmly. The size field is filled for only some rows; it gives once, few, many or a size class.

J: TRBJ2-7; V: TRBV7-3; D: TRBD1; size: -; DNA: TGTGCCAGCAGCCGCGACAGGGCCTACGAGCAGTACTTC; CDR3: CASSRDRAYEQYF
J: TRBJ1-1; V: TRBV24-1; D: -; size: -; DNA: TGTGCCACCAGTGATGGGCAGAACACTGAAGCTTTCTTT; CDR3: CATSDGQNTEAFF
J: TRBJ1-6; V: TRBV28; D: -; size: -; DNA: TGTGCCAGCAGTGCAAAACAGGCCCCCCTCCACTTT; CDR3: CASSAKQAPLHF
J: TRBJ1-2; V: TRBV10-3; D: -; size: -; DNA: TGTGCCATCAGTGCTGAGGAGTTCGTGGGCTACACCTTC; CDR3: CAISAEEFVGYTF
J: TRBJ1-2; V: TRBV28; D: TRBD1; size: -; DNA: TGTGCCAGCAGGGACAGGACGCACCACACCTTC; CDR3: CASRDRTHHTF
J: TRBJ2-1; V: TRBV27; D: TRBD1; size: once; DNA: TGTGCCAGCAGTTTTGGGACAGGGTACGATGAGCAGTTCTTC; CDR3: CASSFGTGYDEQFF
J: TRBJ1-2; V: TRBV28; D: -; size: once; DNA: TGTGCCAGCAGTTTAAATCTCAGGGTCGACCACTATGGCTACACCTTC; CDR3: CASSLNLRVDHYGYTF
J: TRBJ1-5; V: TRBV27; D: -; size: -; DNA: TGTGCCAGCAGTATCTACAGGGCGAGCGGTCAGCCCCAGCATTTT; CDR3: CASSIYRASGQPQHF
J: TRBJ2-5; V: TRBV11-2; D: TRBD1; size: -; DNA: TGTGCCAGCAGCCCAACGCAGGGGGTAGAGACCCAGTACTTC; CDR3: CASSPTQGVETQYF
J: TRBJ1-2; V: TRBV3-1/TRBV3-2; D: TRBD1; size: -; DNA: TGTGCCAGCAGCCCAGGGGGAGGTGGCTACACCTTC; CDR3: CASSPGGGGYTF
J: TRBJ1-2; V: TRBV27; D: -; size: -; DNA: TGTGCCAGCAGTTTATCCGGGGGGGTTTATGGTGGCTACACCTTC; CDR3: CASSLSGGVYGGYTF
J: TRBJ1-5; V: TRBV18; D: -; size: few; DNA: TGTGCCAGCTCACCGGTTGGCGGGGGGGCGGGCAATCAGCCCCAGCATTTT; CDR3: CASSPVGGGAGNQPQHF
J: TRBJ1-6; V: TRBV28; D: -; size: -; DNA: TGTGCCAGCAGTTTATGGTGGCAGGGTGATTCACCCCTCCACTTT; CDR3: CASSLWWQGDSPLHF
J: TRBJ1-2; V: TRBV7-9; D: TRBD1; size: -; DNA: TGTGCCAGCAGCTTAGCTGGGACAGGGGATCATGGCTACACCTTC; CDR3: CASSLAGTGDHGYTF
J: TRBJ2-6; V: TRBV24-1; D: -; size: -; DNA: TGTGCCACCAGTGTGGGCAGCTCTGGGGCCAACGTCCTGACTTTC; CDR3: CATSVGSSGANVLTF
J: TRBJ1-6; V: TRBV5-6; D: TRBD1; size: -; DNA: TGTGCCAGCAGCTTGGTTATCGGGACAGGACGTAATTCACCCCTCCACTTT; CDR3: CASSLVIGTGRNSPLHF
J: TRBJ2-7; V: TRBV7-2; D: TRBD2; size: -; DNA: TGTGCCAGCAGCTTAAGGCGGGAGGGCCCCTACGAGCAGTACTTC; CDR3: CASSLRREGPYEQYF
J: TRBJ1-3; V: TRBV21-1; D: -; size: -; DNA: TGTGCCAGCAGCAAACAGAAGGGACAGGGTAGGGGAAACACCATATATTTT; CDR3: CASSKQKGQGRGNTIYF
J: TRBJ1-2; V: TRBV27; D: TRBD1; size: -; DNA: TGTGCCAGCAGATCTCAGGGGGCGGGTGGCTACACCTTC; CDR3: CASRSQGAGGYTF
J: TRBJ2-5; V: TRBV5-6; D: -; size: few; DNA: TGTGCCAGCAGCTTCGGGGGGCGCGTAGAGACCCAGTACTTC; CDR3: CASSFGGRVETQYF
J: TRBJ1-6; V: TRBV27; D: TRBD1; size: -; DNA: TGTGCCAGCACCGACAGGGATTCACCCCTCCACTTT; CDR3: CASTDRDSPLHF
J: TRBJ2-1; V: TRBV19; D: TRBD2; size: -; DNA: TGTGCCAGTAGTCTACTAGCGCGTAATGAGCAGTTCTTC; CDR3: CASSLLARNEQFF
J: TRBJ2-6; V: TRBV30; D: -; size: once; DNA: TGTGCCTGGAGTACGGGGACTGGGGCCAACGTCCTGACTTTC; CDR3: CAWSTGTGANVLTF
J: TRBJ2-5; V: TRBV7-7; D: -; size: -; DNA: TGTGCCAGCAGCTTAACAGCAGGGACGGAGGGGAAGACCCAGTACTTC; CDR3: CASSLTAGTEGKTQYF
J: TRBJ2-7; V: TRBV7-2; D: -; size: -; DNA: TGTGCCAGCAGCTTAGCTAGTCTCCCCTACGAGCAGTACTTC; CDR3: CASSLASLPYEQYF
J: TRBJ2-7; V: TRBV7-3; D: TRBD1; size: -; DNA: TGTGCCAGCAGCTCTGGGACAGGGGCCTACGAGCAGTACTTC; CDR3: CASSSGTGAYEQYF
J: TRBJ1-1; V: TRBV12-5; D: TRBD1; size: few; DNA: TGTGCTAGTGGTTTGATCTTGGGACAGAACCTTATGAACACTGAAGCTTTCTTT; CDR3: CASGLILGQNLMNTEAFF
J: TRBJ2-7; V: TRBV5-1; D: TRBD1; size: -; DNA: TGCGCCAGCAGCCTATGGACAGGGAGGAACGAGCAGTACTTC; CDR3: CASSLWTGRNEQYF
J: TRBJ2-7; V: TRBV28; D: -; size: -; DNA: TGTGCCAGCAGCCGTTACTACGAGCAGTACTTC; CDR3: CASSRYYEQYF
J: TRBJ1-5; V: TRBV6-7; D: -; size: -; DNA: TGTGCCAGCAGTTACTTTGGACTGGTGCCCCAGCATTTT; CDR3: CASSYFGLVPQHF
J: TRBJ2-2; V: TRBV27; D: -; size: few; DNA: TGTGCCAGCAGAATCGGGAGGAACACCGGGGAGCTGTTTTTT; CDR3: CASRIGRNTGELFF
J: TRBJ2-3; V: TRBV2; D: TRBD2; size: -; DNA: TGTGCCAGCAGTGTGACTAGCAGCACAGATACGCAGTATTTT; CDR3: CASSVTSSTDTQYF
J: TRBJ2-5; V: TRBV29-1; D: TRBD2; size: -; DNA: TGCAGCGTTGCTAGCGGGAGTGAGACCCAGTACTTC; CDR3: CSVASGSETQYF
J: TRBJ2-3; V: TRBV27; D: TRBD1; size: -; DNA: TGTGCCAGCAGTAGACAGGGTATCGCAGATACGCAGTATTTT; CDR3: CASSRQGIADTQYF
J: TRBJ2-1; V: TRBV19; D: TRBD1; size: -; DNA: TGTGCCAGTAGTGCCGGGACAGGGGATGAGCAGTTCTTC; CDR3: CASSAGTGDEQFF
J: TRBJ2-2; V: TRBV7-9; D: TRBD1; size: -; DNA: TGTGCCAGCAGCTTACCCGCTGGGGCGGACAGGTCGAACACCGGGGAGCTGTTTTTT; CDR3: CASSLPAGADRSNTGELFF
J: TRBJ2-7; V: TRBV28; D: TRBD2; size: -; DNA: TGTGCCAGCACGACTAGCGGGAGGCCCTCCTACGAGCAGTACTTC; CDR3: CASTTSGRPSYEQYF
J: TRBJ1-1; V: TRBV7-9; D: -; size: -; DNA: TGTGCCAGCAGCTTACTCCCAGGGCCTGAAGCTTTCTTT; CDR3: CASSLLPGPEAFF
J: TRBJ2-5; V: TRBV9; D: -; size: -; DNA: TGTGCCAGCAGCGTAGCTGGTGGGAGTAGGGAGACCCAGTACTTC; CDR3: CASSVAGGSRETQYF
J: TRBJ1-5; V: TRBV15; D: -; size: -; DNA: TGTGCCACCAGCAGAGATCTTGTCCGGGGAAATCAGCCCCAGCATTTT; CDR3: CATSRDLVRGNQPQHF
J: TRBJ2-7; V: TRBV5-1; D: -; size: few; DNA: TGCGCCAGCAGCTTGGGGAGGACAGTTTTTGAGCAGTACTTC; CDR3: CASSLGRTVFEQYF
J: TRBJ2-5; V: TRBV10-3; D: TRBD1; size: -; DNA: TGTGCCACAGAGGGGGCTCGGAAAGAGACCCAGTACTTC; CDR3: CATEGARKETQYF
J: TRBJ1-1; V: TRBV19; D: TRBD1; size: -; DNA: TGTGCCAGTAGTAACGGACAGGGGAACACTGAAGCTTTCTTT; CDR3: CASSNGQGNTEAFF
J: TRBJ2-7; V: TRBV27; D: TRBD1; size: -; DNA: TGTGCCAGCAGTTCGGCCAGGACAGGGTCCTACGAGCAGTACTTC; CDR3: CASSSARTGSYEQYF
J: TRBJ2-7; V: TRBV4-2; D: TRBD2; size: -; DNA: TGTGCCAGCAGCCAAGCCTTCTCTAGCGGGAGGGCTGGGCCGAACGAGCAGTACTTC; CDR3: CASSQAFSSGRAGPNEQYF
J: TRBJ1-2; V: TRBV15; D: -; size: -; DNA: TGTGCCACCAGCAGACCCGTGCGGGATTTTGGCTACACCTTC; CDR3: CATSRPVRDFGYTF
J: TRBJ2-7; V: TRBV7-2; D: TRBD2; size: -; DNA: TGTGCCAGCAGCCGGGATCGGCTAGCGGGAGGATACGAGCAGTACTTC; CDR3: CASSRDRLAGGYEQYF
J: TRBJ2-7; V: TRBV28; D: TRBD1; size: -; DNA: TGTGCCAGCAGTTCTCGGACAGGAAACTACGAGCAGTACTTC; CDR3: CASSSRTGNYEQYF
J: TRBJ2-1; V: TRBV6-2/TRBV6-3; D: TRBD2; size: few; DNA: TGTGCCAGCAGTTCTCCCCCGGGGGGGGCCGAGCAGTTCTTC; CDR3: CASSSPPGGAEQFF
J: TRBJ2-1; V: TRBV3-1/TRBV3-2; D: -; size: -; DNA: TGTGCCAGCAGAAACTCAGGGTGGAATGAGCAGTTCTTC; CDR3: CASRNSGWNEQFF
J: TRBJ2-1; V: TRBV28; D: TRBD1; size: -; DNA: TGTGCCAGCAGCCCGGATGACAGGGACGGCAATGAGCAGTTCTTC; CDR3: CASSPDDRDGNEQFF
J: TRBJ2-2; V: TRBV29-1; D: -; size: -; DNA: TGCAGCGTAGGCAGGGATTCGAACACCGGGGAGCTGTTTTTT; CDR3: CSVGRDSNTGELFF
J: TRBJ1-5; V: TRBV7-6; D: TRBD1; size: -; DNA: TGTGCCAGCAGCTTAGATAACAGGGGTGATCAGCCCCAGCATTTT; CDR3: CASSLDNRGDQPQHF